The next 22 T cell receptor beta chains were all read from a single sample in a study of response to subunit inactivated influenza vaccine. TCRdb fed the RT-PCR reads into MiXCR, producing one record per CDR3 protein. The sample has about 190,000 distinct CDR3 sequences, about an eighth seen once; the top ten hold about 28%. Specimen: CD8+ T cells sorted from PBMCs, collected around 5 days after vaccination. The receptors were gathered from a man between 50 and 59 years old who received an inactivated influenza vaccine.

This clonotype was seen many times. The CDR3 sequence: CASSYRGESYEQYF. The DNA of the CDR3 is TGTGCCAGCAGTTACAGGGGGGAATCCTACGAGCAGTACTTC. The chain uses TRBV6-2 or TRBV6-3 and TRBJ2-7, with D perhaps matching TRBD1 or TRBD2 (6 bases each). V was clipped by 2 bases and J by 1 base, with 9 bases between them. The germline CDR1 and CDR2 sequences are MNHEY and SVGEGT. The CDR3 length is 14 residues.

This clonotype was detected a few times. This chain links TRBV7-9 with TRBJ1-5; TRBD1 is a possible D gene (6 bases). This CDR3 spans 17 amino acids. Germline CDR1 and CDR2: SEHNR and FQNEAQ (reference sequence). V dropped 3 bases and J dropped 5 bases, with 20 bases sitting between them. CDR3 nucleotides: TGTGCCAGCAGCTTTCTTTTGGACAGAGGACATTATCAGCCCCAGCATTTT. Translating it yields CASSFLLDRGHYQPQHF.

Many counts were recorded for this clonotype. The chain joins TRBV7-3 to TRBJ2-2; the D is unclear. Germline CDR1 and CDR2: SGHTA and FQGTGA. This CDR3 region has 15 residues. With 3 bases removed from V and 3 bases from J, the gap between germline ends came to 11 bases. The CDR3: CASSFSGSDTGELFF. DNA of the CDR3: TGTGCCAGCAGCTTTAGTGGCTCGGACACCGGGGAGCTGTTTTTT. Filled out from reference TRBV7-3 and TRBJ2-2, the complete variable domain reads GAGVSQTPSNKVTEKGKYVELRCDPISGHTALYWYRQSLGQGPEFLIYFQGTGAADDSGLPNDRFFAVRPEGSVSTLKIQRTERGDSAVYLCASSFSGSDTGELFFGEGSRLTVL.

In this sample, this clonotype turned up a few times. The CDR3 DNA is TGTGCCAGCAGCTTAATCAACATAACCTACAATGAGCAGTTCTTC. Its translation is CASSLINITYNEQFF. The gene calls are TRBV7-9 and TRBJ2-1; D ambiguous. Trimming pared 2 bases from V and 2 bases from J, leaving 10 bases between. Looked up from germline, CDR1 is SEHNR and CDR2 is FQNEAQ (reference sequence). The CDR3 is made up of 15 amino acids.

The V call is TRBV2, the J call TRBJ2-7, with D perhaps assigned TRBD1 or TRBD2 (6 bases each). The V end was cut by 8 bases, the J end by 6 bases, with 17 bases between. In germline, CDR1 is SNHLY, CDR2 FYNNEI. This CDR3 has 13 amino acids. The CDR3 is CASHNWGAAEQYF. The CDR3 nucleotides are TGTGCCAGCCATAACTGGGGGGCAGCCGAGCAGTACTTC.

This chain connects TRBV11-2 to TRBJ2-1, with D possibly called TRBD1 or TRBD2 (5 bases each). The V end lost 8 bases, the J end lost 6 bases, and 32 bases lay between the germline ends. The CDR3 is 19 residues long. Germline V gives CDR1 SGHAT, CDR2 FQNNGV. Here the CDR3 DNA reads TGTGCCAGCGGCCAAACCGGGACGGTGGGTCTTTTCAGCGCCAATGAGCAGTTCTTC. Its translation is CASGQTGTVGLFSANEQFF.

V gene TRBV7-9 combines with J gene TRBJ1-2; 7 bases are shared with TRBD1. The CDR3 contains 14 residues. With 5 bases clipped from V and 5 bases from J, the junction kept 8 bases outside the gene matches. The V gene's germline CDR1 is SEHNR and CDR2 FQNEAQ (reference sequence). CDR3 sequence: CASSPGQARYGYTF. DNA for the CDR3: TGTGCCAGCAGCCCTGGACAGGCTAGATATGGCTACACCTTC.

V is TRBV3-1 and J is TRBJ2-2, with a tentative D call TRBD2 (6 bases). V dropped 4 bases and J dropped 7 bases, with 22 bases sitting between them. CDR1 LGHDT and CDR2 YNNKEL come from the germline V gene (reference sequence). The CDR3 sequence is 17 residues long. CDR3 sequence (DNA): TGTGCCAGCAGCCTCTGGACTAACCCCCAAGAGGGCGGGGAGCTGTTTTTT. This gives the protein CASSLWTNPQEGGELFF.

This clonotype came up a few times. The chain combines TRBV20-1 with TRBJ2-1, with 12 bases identical to TRBD2. CDR3 length equals 15 residues. CDR1 and CDR2 from the germline V gene are DFQATT and SNEGSKA (reference sequence). Trimming at V came to 1 base and at J to 5 bases, leaving 3 bases not matched to a gene. The CDR3 spells CSARGGLAGHNEQFF. DNA for the CDR3: TGCAGTGCTAGAGGTGGACTAGCGGGACACAATGAGCAGTTCTTC.

This chain links TRBV12-3 or TRBV12-4 with TRBJ2-1; 7 bases are shared with TRBD1. This CDR3 comprises 17 residues. The junction had 12 bases not matched to a gene; V was cut back by 0 bases and J by 7 bases. The CDR3 nucleotides are TGTGCCAGCAGTTTAGCCCGTGGAAGGGGGCTTGGGAATGAGCAGTTCTTC. Its protein is CASSLARGRGLGNEQFF.

CDR3 protein: CASSDRTEQYF. The CDR3 DNA sequence: TGTGCCAGCAGTGACAGAACCGAGCAGTACTTC. J is TRBJ2-7 and V is TRBV6-6, with a tentative D call TRBD1 (5 bases). The CDR3 contains 11 residues. The germline V and J ends were trimmed by 5 bases and 6 bases, with 8 bases remaining between them. Looked up from germline, CDR1 is MNHNY and CDR2 is SVGAGI (reference sequence).

The chain employs TRBV24-1 and TRBJ2-4, with TRBD1 matching over 11 bases. The trim removed 9 bases at V and 0 bases at J, leaving 6 bases unmatched. Germline V lookup: CDR1 KGHDR, CDR2 SFDVKD. This CDR3 contains 16 residues. The CDR3 region has the DNA TGTGCCACCCCTCGGACAGGGGGCTTAGCCAAAAACATTCAGTACTTC. Its translation is CATPRTGGLAKNIQYF.

This clonotype was recorded at least ten times. The chain recombines TRBV5-1 with TRBJ1-6; maybe TRBD1 (5 bases). The V end lost 2 bases, the J end lost 7 bases, and 10 bases lay between the germline ends. Germline loops: CDR1 SGHRS, CDR2 YFSETQ. This CDR3 region has 14 residues. The CDR3 region is CASSFEGANSPLHF. CDR3 nucleotides: TGCGCCAGCAGCTTTGAAGGGGCCAATTCACCCCTCCACTTT. Full variable domain (remainder filled in from reference TRBV5-1 and TRBJ1-6): KAGVTQTPRYLIKTRGQQVTLSCSPISGHRSVSWYQQTPGQGLQFLFEYFSETQRNKGNFPGRFSGRQFSNSRSEMNVSTLELGDSALYLCASSFEGANSPLHFGNGTRLTVT.

This clonotype was detected ten times or more. The CDR3 nucleotides read TGTGCCAGCAGCTTGGAACCCACAGATACGCAGTATTTT. Encoded protein: CASSLEPTDTQYF. V usage is TRBV5-6 and J usage is TRBJ2-3; no clear D gene. Germline CDR1 reads SGHDT; CDR2 reads YYEEEE. The CDR3 loop spans 13 amino acids. V was shortened by 0 bases and J by 2 bases, with 4 bases between the two germline ends.

The chain is built from TRBV2 and TRBJ2-6; 9 nucleotides line up with TRBD1. The CDR3 is 20 amino acids. Germline assignment: CDR1 SNHLY and CDR2 FYNNEI. V lost 3 bases, J lost 1 base, and 13 bases stayed unmatched. The chain's CDR3 is CASSDPGTGSELSGANVLTF. DNA of the CDR3: TGTGCCAGCAGTGACCCAGGGACAGGGAGTGAACTGTCTGGGGCCAACGTCCTGACTTTC. The full variable domain, rest sourced from reference TRBV2 and TRBJ2-6, is EPEVTQTPSHQVTQMGQEVILRCVPISNHLYFYWYRQILGQKVEFLVSFYNNEISEKSEIFDDQFSVERPDGSNFTLKIRSTKLEDSAMYFCASSDPGTGSELSGANVLTFGAGSRLTVL.

The rearrangement joins TRBV29-1 to TRBJ2-2, with 8 bases matching TRBD1. Germline values: CDR1 SQVTM, CDR2 ANQGSEA. The length of the CDR3 is 13 residues. J was trimmed by 5 bases and V by 3 bases; bases with no gene match: 2. CDR3 residues: CSVDQGATGELFF. The CDR3 nucleotides read TGCAGCGTTGACCAGGGGGCGACCGGGGAGCTGTTTTTT.

The rearrangement uses TRBV4-3 and TRBJ1-1, with unresolved D. The CDR3 loop spans 15 amino acids. Germline V gene data show CDR1 as LGHNA and CDR2 as YSLEER. The germline V and J ends were trimmed by 0 bases and 3 bases, with 11 bases remaining between them. CDR3: CASSQDWRPYTEAFF. The CDR3 DNA reads TGCGCCAGCAGCCAAGATTGGAGGCCGTACACTGAAGCTTTCTTT.

This clonotype was observed a handful of times. The chain is built from TRBV10-3 and TRBJ2-7; no clear D gene. This CDR3 spans 13 amino acids. Germline lookup yields CDR1 ENHRY and CDR2 SYGVKD. Trimming shortened V by 8 bases and J by 0 bases, and 11 bases separated the two germline ends. CDR3 region: CAIGSRRSYEQYF. The CDR3 DNA follows: TGTGCCATCGGATCCAGACGCTCCTACGAGCAGTACTTC.

The chain recombines TRBV7-6 with TRBJ2-7; 8 nucleotides agree with TRBD2. V shed 0 bases and J 0 bases; nucleotides not matched to a gene: 1. Germline loops: CDR1 SGHVS, CDR2 FNYEAQ. The CDR3 is 15 residues long. Here the CDR3 DNA reads TGTGCCAGCAGCTTAGCAGGGACTAGCTCCTACGAGCAGTACTTC. This codes for CASSLAGTSSYEQYF.

The chain joins TRBV15 to TRBJ2-1, with D unclear. CDR1 and CDR2 (germline): LNHNV, YYDKDF (reference sequence). Trimming took 0 bases from V and 4 from J, leaving 10 bases between them. This CDR3 has 15 amino acids. The CDR3 region has the DNA TGTGCCACCAGCAGAGAAGGTAATCTGTACAATGAGCAGTTCTTC. Its translation is CATSREGNLYNEQFF.

The V call is TRBV29-1, the J call TRBJ1-1; tentatively, D is TRBD1 (5 bases). Germline V gene sequence: CDR1 SQVTM, CDR2 ANQGSEA. CDR3 size: 13 residues. Trimming removed 4 bases at V and 0 bases at J, with 9 bases between. The CDR3 DNA follows: TGCAGCGTTGTTTGGGGGATGAACACTGAAGCTTTCTTT. It specifies CSVVWGMNTEAFF.

This clonotype was seen only a few times. This chain joins TRBV10-2 and TRBJ2-7; the D is unclear. The germline V gene encodes CDR1 WSHSY and CDR2 SAAADI. Trimming pared 2 bases from V and 2 bases from J, leaving 7 bases between. CDR3 length equals 13 residues. The CDR3 bases are TGCGCCAGCAGTGAGCCGGGCCCCTACGAGCAGTACTTC. Its protein product is CASSEPGPYEQYF.